This paragraph covers one TCR beta chain sequence. This entry comes from a study of control samples from healthy donors and cancer patients. Profiled with immunoSEQ multiplex PCR; TCRdb holds only in-frame clones, not every one. The sample lists 150,000 or so clones, just over 85% occurring once. The TCR was taken from a man aged 18 to 29 in good health. Source material: blood.

The CDR3 sequence is CATSDGQGASYNEQFF. The CDR3 bases are TGTGCCACCAGTGATGGCCAGGGGGCTTCCTACAATGAGCAGTTCTTC. This chain links TRBV24-1 with TRBJ2-1, with 8 nucleotides matching TRBD1. The CDR3 sequence is 16 residues long. Germline-derived CDR1 and CDR2 are KGHDR and SFDVKD. V lost 3 bases and J lost 1; bases outside the gene matches: 4.